One and the same sample provided the 27 T cell receptor beta chains below, sequenced in a study of T cells after posttransplantation cyclophosphamide. Here immunoSEQ multiplex PCR was the method, and the copy in TCRdb shows in-frame clones only, minus some. The sample is made up of about 25,000 clones, none counted only once. Input material: PBMCs. The receptors were gathered from a woman in her fifties or sixties in good health, CMV-negative, and a related stem cell transplant donor.

This clone appeared many times. The V gene is TRBV18, the J gene TRBJ1-1; a possible D gene is TRBD1 (5 bases). Germline V CDR1 and CDR2: KGHSH, LQKENI. V lost 0 bases to trimming and J lost 0 bases, with 8 bases between them. CDR3 length equals 15 residues. The CDR3 DNA reads TGTGCCAGCTCACCACCTCGGGGGATGAACACTGAAGCTTTCTTT. Translating it yields CASSPPRGMNTEAFF.

This clone was seen a few times. This sequence joins TRBV9 and TRBJ2-5, with TRBD2 identical over 8 bases. Trimming took 0 bases from V and 11 from J; bases not matched to a gene: 9. This CDR3 comprises 14 residues. CDR1 and CDR2 from the germline V gene are SGDLS and YYNGEE. In nucleotides, the CDR3 is TGTGCCAGCAGCGTAGGAGGTAGCGGGGCCTCGCAGTACTTC. Protein sequence: CASSVGGSGASQYF.

This clone was detected ten times or more. V and J are TRBV6-5 and TRBJ1-2; TRBD1 aligns across 9 bases. The CDR3 is 16 residues long. Germline CDR1 is MNHEY and CDR2 is SVGAGI. Unmatched junction bases numbered 7, after V lost 2 bases and J lost 3 bases. CDR3 protein: CASSYRGQGIHYGYTF. DNA of the CDR3: TGTGCCAGCAGTTACCGGGGACAGGGAATTCACTATGGCTACACCTTC.

This clone came up many times. CDR3 region: CASSLDSGGLAKFNEQFF. The DNA for the CDR3 is TGTGCCAGCAGCTTAGATTCGGGGGGACTAGCGAAATTTAATGAGCAGTTCTTC. This chain links TRBV7-2 with TRBJ2-1; TRBD2 matches 10 bases. The germline V gene has CDR1 SGHTA and CDR2 FQGNSA. Unmatched junction bases numbered 13, after V lost 1 base and J lost 7 bases. This CDR3 has 18 residues.

This clone was found many times. The chain links TRBV7-8 to TRBJ1-1; weak D call: TRBD1 (5 bases). V was shortened by 5 bases and J by 1 base, with 8 bases between the two germline ends. Germline V lookup: CDR1 SGHVS, CDR2 FQNEAQ. This CDR3 region has 13 residues. This CDR3 is CASSVQENTEAFF. CDR3 in DNA: TGTGCCAGCAGCGTACAGGAGAACACTGAAGCTTTCTTT. The whole variable domain, filled in from reference TRBV7-8 and TRBJ1-1, reads GAGVSQSPRYKVAKRGQDVALRCDPISGHVSLFWYQQALGQGPEFLTYFQNEAQLDKSGLPSDRFFAERPEGSVSTLKIQRTQQEDSAVYLCASSVQENTEAFFGQGTRLTVV.

This clone was picked up many times. The chain recombines TRBV9 with TRBJ2-1, with TRBD2 matching over 12 bases. CDR1 and CDR2 (germline): SGDLS, YYNGEE. The CDR3 loop spans 14 amino acids. The J segment lost 4 bases and the V segment lost 10 bases, leaving 6 bases of the junction unmatched. The CDR3 reads CAGKTSGGYNEQFF. In DNA form, the CDR3 reads TGTGCCGGAAAGACTAGCGGGGGTTACAATGAGCAGTTCTTC.

This clone was detected ten times or more. The rearrangement links TRBV29-1 to TRBJ1-2; D is ambiguous. Germline V CDR1 and CDR2: SQVTM, ANQGSEA. The CDR3 length is 12 residues. Trimming took 4 bases from V and 4 from J, leaving 10 bases between them. The CDR3 DNA reads TGCAGCGTTGTAACAAGAACCTATGGCTACACCTTC. Protein: CSVVTRTYGYTF.

Ten or more counts support this clone. The chain carries TRBV2 and TRBJ2-3; TRBD2 matches at 10 bases. The CDR3 is 15 amino acids. Germline V gene sequence: CDR1 SNHLY, CDR2 FYNNEI. V was pared by 4 bases and J by 4 bases, with 5 bases of the junction left unmatched. In nucleotides, the CDR3 is TGTGCCAGCAGTGTGGCTAGCGGGAGCGCAGATACGCAGTATTTT. As protein: CASSVASGSADTQYF.

In this sample, this clone turned up many times. The chain recombines TRBV7-2 with TRBJ2-1; 12 positions match TRBD2. V shed 0 bases, J shed 0 bases, and the junction held 3 bases outside the gene matches. The CDR3 consists of 18 residues. Germline-derived CDR1 and CDR2 are SGHTA and FQGNSA. The CDR3 DNA is TGTGCCAGCAGCTTAGCTACTAGCGGGAGGAGCTCCTACAATGAGCAGTTCTTC. Its protein product is CASSLATSGRSSYNEQFF.

This clone appeared many times. The chain couples TRBV4-2 to TRBJ2-7; a weak D match, TRBD1 (7 bases). This CDR3 has 16 residues. Germline assignment: CDR1 LGHNA and CDR2 YNFKEQ. The V gene lost 5 bases and the J gene lost 7 bases, with 24 bases spanning the gap. The DNA for the CDR3 is TGTGCCAGCAGCTTGAGGACAGGAGGGGACCGGGGGGAGCAGTACTTC. This encodes CASSLRTGGDRGEQYF.

This clone was detected ten times or more. The chain is built from TRBV29-1 and TRBJ1-2; no firm D call. The CDR3 spans 12 residues. Per the germline V gene, CDR1 is SQVTM and CDR2 is ANQGSEA. V lost 2 bases and J lost 7, with 11 bases in between. CDR3 sequence reads: CSVEPDNIGYTF. DNA of the CDR3: TGCAGCGTTGAACCCGACAATATTGGCTACACCTTC.

This clone was detected ten times or more. The chain uses TRBV6-6 and TRBJ2-5; D might be TRBD2 (6 bases). Trimming cost V 6 bases and J 0 bases, with 17 bases left between them. Germline V gives CDR1 MNHNY, CDR2 SVGAGI (reference sequence). The CDR3 spans 16 residues. The CDR3 DNA reads TGTGCCAGCAGGCGAACGGCTAGCGCGTACCAAGAGACCCAGTACTTC. Protein sequence: CASRRTASAYQETQYF.

This clone was counted ten times or more. The gene calls are TRBV9 and TRBJ2-7; D may be TRBD1 (5 bases). Germline V gene sequence: CDR1 SGDLS, CDR2 YYNGEE. The CDR3 has 15 residues. V was trimmed by 0 bases and J by 6 bases, leaving 16 bases between them. The CDR3 sequence: CASSVGLQVVGEQYF. The CDR3 DNA is TGTGCCAGCAGCGTAGGATTACAGGTGGTAGGCGAGCAGTACTTC.

This clone has a count of ten or more. The J gene is TRBJ1-1, the V gene TRBV21-1. TRBV21-1 is a recognized pseudogene. The CDR3 loop spans 13 amino acids. The CDR3 coding sequence is TGTGCCAGCAGCAACCGGGAGCCCACTGAAGCTTTCTTT. It yields the protein CASSNREPTEAFF.

At least ten counts were recorded for this clone. This chain joins TRBV5-1 and TRBJ2-5; TRBD2 agrees at 11 bases. V gave up 0 bases and J gave up 4 bases; unmatched junction bases: 8. The germline V gene has CDR1 SGHRS and CDR2 YFSETQ. The CDR3 is 17 residues long. This chain's CDR3 is CASSLALAGALGETQYF. The CDR3 DNA sequence: TGCGCCAGCAGCTTGGCACTAGCGGGGGCCCTCGGAGAGACCCAGTACTTC.

Ten or more counts support this clone. The genes are TRBV11-3 and TRBJ2-7; tentatively, D is TRBD1 (6 bases). The CDR3 sequence is 16 residues long. In germline, CDR1 is SGHNT, CDR2 YENEEA. V lost 2 bases to trimming and J lost 5 bases, with 19 bases between them. The CDR3 bases are TGTGCCAGCAGCTTAACCGCGGGCAGGGGTATCAACGAGCAGTACTTC. Translation gives CASSLTAGRGINEQYF.

This clone was seen repeatedly, ten times or more. The chain has TRBV5-1 and TRBJ2-2; D might be TRBD2 (6 bases). The CDR3 spans 17 residues. Trimming took 3 bases from V and 0 from J, leaving 15 bases between them. Looked up from germline, CDR1 is SGHRS and CDR2 is YFSETQ. CDR3 loop: CASSSGLTIPNTGELFF. As DNA, the CDR3 is TGCGCCAGCAGCTCGGGACTTACTATACCGAACACCGGGGAGCTGTTTTTT.

This clone has at least ten counts. This chain connects TRBV19 to TRBJ2-7; D gene unclear. V lost 3 bases and J lost 4, with 7 bases in between. This CDR3 contains 12 residues. Per the germline V gene, CDR1 is LNHDA and CDR2 is SQIVND (reference sequence). The CDR3 DNA sequence: TGTGCCAGTAGTATTATCGGGTACGAGCAGTACTTC. This translates into CASSIIGYEQYF. The full variable domain, with the rest looked up from reference TRBV19 and TRBJ2-7, is DGGITQSPKYLFRKEGQNVTLSCEQNLNHDAMYWYRQDPGQGLRLIYYSQIVNDFQKGDIAEGYSVSREKKESFPLTVTSAQKNPTAFYLCASSIIGYEQYFGPGTRLTVT.

This clone appeared many times. CDR3 sequence reads: CASSRSGGDRDTQYF. CDR3 sequence (DNA): TGTGCCAGCAGCCGCAGCGGGGGGGATAGAGATACGCAGTATTTT. The chain recombines TRBV7-9 with TRBJ2-3, with 10 bases lining up with TRBD2. J lost 5 bases, V lost 5 bases, and 7 bases had no gene match. The CDR3 has 15 residues. Germline CDR1 is SEHNR and CDR2 is FQNEAQ (reference sequence).

This clone was picked up many times. This chain joins TRBV27 and TRBJ1-1, with TRBD1 matching 10 bases. This CDR3 has 14 residues. In germline, CDR1 is MNHEY, CDR2 SMNVEV (reference sequence). V dropped 4 bases and J dropped 2; count of bases not matched to a gene: 1. This CDR3 is CASSWDRGNTEAFF. CDR3 nucleotide sequence: TGTGCCAGCAGTTGGGACAGGGGAAACACTGAAGCTTTCTTT.

This clone has at least ten counts. The chain carries TRBV7-2 and TRBJ2-1; 10 bases align to TRBD2. The CDR3 contains 16 residues. V lost 2 bases and J lost 2; bases outside the gene matches: 3. The V gene's germline CDR1 is SGHTA and CDR2 FQGNSA. For the CDR3, the DNA is TGTGCCAGCAGCTTAACCGGGACTAGCGCCTACAATGAGCAGTTCTTC. This encodes CASSLTGTSAYNEQFF.

The sample holds many counts of this clone. V gene TRBV18 combines with J gene TRBJ1-3; the match to TRBD1 covers 8 bases. CDR3 length equals 15 residues. V trimming: 4 bases; J trimming: 3 bases; junction bases outside the gene matches: 5. The germline V gene has CDR1 KGHSH and CDR2 LQKENI. DNA of the CDR3: TGTGCCAGCTCACTGGTGACAGGGGATGGAAACACCATATATTTT. As protein: CASSLVTGDGNTIYF.

At least ten counts were recorded for this clone. The J gene is TRBJ2-1, the V gene TRBV28, with 14 bases identical to TRBD2. CDR1 MDHEN and CDR2 SYDVKM come from the germline V gene. Trimming at V came to 6 bases and at J to 9 bases, leaving 16 bases not matched to a gene. This CDR3 spans 18 amino acids. CDR3 region: CASSPRKGLAGAVGEQFF. As DNA, the CDR3 is TGTGCCAGCAGCCCACGAAAGGGACTAGCGGGAGCTGTTGGTGAGCAGTTCTTC.

This clone was counted at least ten times. This chain connects TRBV6-6 to TRBJ1-6; 7 nucleotides align to TRBD1. The CDR3 has 14 amino acids. J was trimmed by 7 bases and V by 6 bases; bases with no gene match: 6. Germline assignment: CDR1 MNHNY and CDR2 SVGAGI (reference sequence). The CDR3 is CASRPGTENSPLHF. The CDR3 region has the DNA TGTGCCAGCAGACCAGGGACAGAGAATTCACCCCTCCACTTT.

This clone occurred many times. The V gene is TRBV10-3, the J gene TRBJ1-2, with D possibly being TRBD1 (6 bases). CDR3 length: 14 amino acids. Germline CDR1 ENHRY, CDR2 SYGVKD. V lost 7 bases and J 0 bases, leaving 12 bases between the germline ends. CDR3 region: CAITGDTSNYGYTF. The CDR3 bases are TGTGCCATCACAGGGGACACATCTAACTATGGCTACACCTTC.

This clone was picked up many times. One junction end does not reproduce the germline sequence, and a read error may be involved. The V call is TRBV7-9, the J call TRBJ2-7; 7 bases match TRBD1. Germline CDR1 SEHNR, CDR2 FQNEAQ (reference sequence). CDR3 length equals 14 residues. The CDR3: CASSPTGKVSQRLF. As DNA, the CDR3 is TGTGCCAGCAGCCCGACAGGGAAAGTCAGCCAAAGGTTATTC.

In its sample, this clone was seen many times. DNA for the CDR3: TGTGCCAGCAGTGACTTAAAGGGGGACAGATACAATGAGCAGTTCTTC. Translating gives CASSDLKGDRYNEQFF. The chain combines TRBV6-4 with TRBJ2-1; 7 bases map to TRBD1. Germline assignment: CDR1 MRHNA and CDR2 SNTAGT. The CDR3 has 16 residues. Germline trimming cut 1 base from V and 4 bases from J; bases unmatched to any gene: 7.